This T cell receptor (beta chain) was obtained from a study of cytomegalovirus exposure and HLA in healthy donors. This PCR relied on a set of 60 Vbeta primers and 13 Jbeta primers. Assay: immunoSEQ multiplex PCR; the TCRdb copy retains only in-frame clones and omits some. The sample consists of about 140,000 clones, around 80% of them appearing once. This sequence was found in a male donor in good health and CMV-seropositive. Sample: PBMCs.

The CDR3 bases are TGTGCCAGCAGTGAATATCGCCCCCACAGGGGCACTGAAGCTTTCTTT. It codes for CASSEYRPHRGTEAFF. The chain joins TRBV25-1 to TRBJ1-1, with TRBD1 identical over 7 bases. Germline CDR1 and CDR2: MGHDK and SYGVNS. The V and J ends lost 0 bases and 4 bases, in that order; junction bases with no gene match: 8. This CDR3 has 16 amino acids.